This T cell receptor (beta chain) was captured by sequencing in a study of control samples from healthy donors and cancer patients. J lost 6 bases, V lost 4 bases, and 5 bases had no gene match. Germline CDR1 and CDR2: MGHRA and YSYEKL. The CDR3 contains 13 residues. Assay: immunoSEQ multiplex PCR; the TCRdb copy retains only in-frame clones and omits some. The profile shows 150,000 or so clones, 93% of them singletons. The chain uses TRBV4-1 and TRBJ1-1, with TRBD1 identical over 7 bases. The material sequenced was blood. This receptor was identified in a man aged 18 to 29 in good health. The CDR3: CASSRPDRAEAFF. CDR3 sequence (DNA): TGCGCCAGCAGCCGACCAGACAGGGCTGAAGCTTTCTTT.